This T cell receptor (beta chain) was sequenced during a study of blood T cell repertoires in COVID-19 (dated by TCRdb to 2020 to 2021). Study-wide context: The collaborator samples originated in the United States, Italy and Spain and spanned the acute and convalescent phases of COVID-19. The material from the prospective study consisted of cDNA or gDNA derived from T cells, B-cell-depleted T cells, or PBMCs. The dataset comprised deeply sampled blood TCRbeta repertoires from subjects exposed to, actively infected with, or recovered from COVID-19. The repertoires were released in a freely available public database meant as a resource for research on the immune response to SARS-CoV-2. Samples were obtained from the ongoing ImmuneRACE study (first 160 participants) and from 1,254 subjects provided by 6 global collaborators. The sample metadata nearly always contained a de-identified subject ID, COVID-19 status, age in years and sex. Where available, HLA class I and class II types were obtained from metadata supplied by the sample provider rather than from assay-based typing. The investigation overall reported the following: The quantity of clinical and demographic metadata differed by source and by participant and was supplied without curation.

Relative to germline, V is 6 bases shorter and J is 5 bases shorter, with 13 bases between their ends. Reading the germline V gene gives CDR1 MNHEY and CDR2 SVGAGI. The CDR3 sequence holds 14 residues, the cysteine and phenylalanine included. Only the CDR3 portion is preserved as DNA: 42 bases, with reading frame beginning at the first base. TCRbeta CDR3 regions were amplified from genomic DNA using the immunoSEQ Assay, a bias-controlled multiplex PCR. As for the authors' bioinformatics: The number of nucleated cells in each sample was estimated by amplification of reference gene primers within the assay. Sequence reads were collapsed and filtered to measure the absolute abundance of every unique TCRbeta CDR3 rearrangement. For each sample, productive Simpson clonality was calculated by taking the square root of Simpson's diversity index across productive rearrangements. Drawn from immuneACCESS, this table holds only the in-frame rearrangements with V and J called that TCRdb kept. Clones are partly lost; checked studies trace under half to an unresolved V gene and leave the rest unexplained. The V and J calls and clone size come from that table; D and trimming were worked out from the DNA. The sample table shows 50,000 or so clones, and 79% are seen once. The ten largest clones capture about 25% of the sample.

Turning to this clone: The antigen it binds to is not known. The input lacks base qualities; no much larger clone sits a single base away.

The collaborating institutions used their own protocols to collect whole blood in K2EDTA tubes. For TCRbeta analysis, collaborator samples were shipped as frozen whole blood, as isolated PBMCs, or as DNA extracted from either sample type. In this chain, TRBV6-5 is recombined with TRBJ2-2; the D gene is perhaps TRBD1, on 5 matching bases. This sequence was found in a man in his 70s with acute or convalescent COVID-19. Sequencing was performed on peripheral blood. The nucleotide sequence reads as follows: TGTGCCAGCAGCATGACAGCGAGGACCGGGGAGCTGTTTTTT. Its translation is CASSMTARTGELFF.